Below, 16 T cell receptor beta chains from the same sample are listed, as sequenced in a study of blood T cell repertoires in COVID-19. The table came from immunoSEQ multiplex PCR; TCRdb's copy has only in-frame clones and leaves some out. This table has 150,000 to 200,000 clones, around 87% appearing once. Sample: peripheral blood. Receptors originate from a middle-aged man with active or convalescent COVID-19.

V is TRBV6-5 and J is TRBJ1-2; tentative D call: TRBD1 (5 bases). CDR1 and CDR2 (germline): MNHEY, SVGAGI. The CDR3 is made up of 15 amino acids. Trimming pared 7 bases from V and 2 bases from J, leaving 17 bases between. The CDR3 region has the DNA TGTGCCAGCATGCGCTCGACAGCAAGCAACTATGGCTACACCTTC. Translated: CASMRSTASNYGYTF.

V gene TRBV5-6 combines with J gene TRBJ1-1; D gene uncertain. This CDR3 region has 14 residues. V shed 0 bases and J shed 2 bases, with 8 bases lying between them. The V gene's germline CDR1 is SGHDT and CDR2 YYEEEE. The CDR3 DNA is TGTGCCAGCAGCTTGGCCACAACCAACACTGAAGCTTTCTTT. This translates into CASSLATTNTEAFF.

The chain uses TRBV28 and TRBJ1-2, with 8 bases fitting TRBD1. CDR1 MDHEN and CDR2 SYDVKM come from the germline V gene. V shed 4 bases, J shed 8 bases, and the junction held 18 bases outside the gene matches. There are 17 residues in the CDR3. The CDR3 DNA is TGTGCCAGCAGTTGGACCCTCTCGGGACAGGCTCAGCGGGGCTACACCTTC. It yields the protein CASSWTLSGQAQRGYTF.

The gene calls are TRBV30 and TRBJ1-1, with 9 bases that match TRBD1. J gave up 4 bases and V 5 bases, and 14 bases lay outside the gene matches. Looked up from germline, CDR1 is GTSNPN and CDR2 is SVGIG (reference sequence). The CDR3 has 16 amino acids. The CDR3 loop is CAWGMNRGLTSTEAFF. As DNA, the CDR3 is TGTGCCTGGGGCATGAACAGGGGGCTGACGAGCACTGAAGCTTTCTTT. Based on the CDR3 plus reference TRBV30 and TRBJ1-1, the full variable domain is SQTIHQWPATLVQPVGSPLSLECTVEGTSNPNLYWYRQAAGRGLQLLFYSVGIGQISSEVPQNLSASRPQDRQFILSSKKLLLSDSGFYLCAWGMNRGLTSTEAFFGQGTRLTVV.

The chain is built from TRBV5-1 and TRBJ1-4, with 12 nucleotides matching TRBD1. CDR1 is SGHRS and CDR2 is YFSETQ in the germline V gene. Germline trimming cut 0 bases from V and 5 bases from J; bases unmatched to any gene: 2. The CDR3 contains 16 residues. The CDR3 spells CASSLDGTGGNEKLFF. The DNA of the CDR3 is TGCGCCAGCAGCTTGGACGGGACAGGGGGCAATGAAAAACTGTTTTTT.

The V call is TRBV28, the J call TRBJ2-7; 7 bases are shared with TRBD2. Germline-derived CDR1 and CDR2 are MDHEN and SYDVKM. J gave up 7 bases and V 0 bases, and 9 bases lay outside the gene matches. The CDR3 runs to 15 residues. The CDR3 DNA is TGTGCCAGCAGTTTATGGGGCAGGGCGGGGGAGGAGCAGTACTTC. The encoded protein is CASSLWGRAGEEQYF.

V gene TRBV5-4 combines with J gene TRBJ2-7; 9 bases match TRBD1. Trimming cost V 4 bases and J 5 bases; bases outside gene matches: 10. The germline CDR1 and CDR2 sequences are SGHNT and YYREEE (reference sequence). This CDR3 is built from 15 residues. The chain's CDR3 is CASSNRGQGLDEQYF. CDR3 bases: TGTGCCAGCAGCAATCGGGGACAGGGTTTGGACGAGCAGTACTTC.

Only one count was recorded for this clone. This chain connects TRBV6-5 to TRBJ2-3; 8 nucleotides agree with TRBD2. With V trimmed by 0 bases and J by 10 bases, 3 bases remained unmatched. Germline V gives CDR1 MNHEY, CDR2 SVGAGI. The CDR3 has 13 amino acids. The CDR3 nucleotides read TGTGCCAGCAGTTACTCACCGGGACTAGCGCAGTATTTT. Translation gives CASSYSPGLAQYF.

For the CDR3, the DNA is TGTGCCAGCAGCTTAGGGCCGCTTGTAGGAGGGGAAATGCACGAGCAGTACTTC. Translated: CASSLGPLVGGEMHEQYF. The chain combines TRBV13 with TRBJ2-7, with a tentative D call TRBD2 (6 bases). Germline V gene lookup returns CDR1 PRHDT and CDR2 FYEKMQ (reference sequence). V lost 0 bases and J 5 bases, leaving 23 bases between the germline ends. The CDR3 contains 18 residues.

The CDR3 region is CASSFGGFTLSTDTQYF. DNA for the CDR3: TGTGCCAGCAGTTTCGGGGGTTTCACCCTTAGCACAGATACGCAGTATTTT. This chain uses TRBV6-2 or TRBV6-3 with TRBJ2-3; TRBD2 is a possible D gene (6 bases). CDR3 size: 17 residues. Trimming left V 4 bases short and J 0 bases short, with 17 bases between. Germline CDR1 reads MNHEY; CDR2 reads SVGEGT.

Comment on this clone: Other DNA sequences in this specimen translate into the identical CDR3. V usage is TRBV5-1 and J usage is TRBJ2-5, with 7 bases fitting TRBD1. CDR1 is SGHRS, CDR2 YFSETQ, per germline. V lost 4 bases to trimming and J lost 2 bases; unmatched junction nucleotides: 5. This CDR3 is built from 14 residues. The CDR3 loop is CASSPGQPQETQYF. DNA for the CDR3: TGCGCCAGCAGCCCGGGACAGCCACAAGAGACCCAGTACTTC.

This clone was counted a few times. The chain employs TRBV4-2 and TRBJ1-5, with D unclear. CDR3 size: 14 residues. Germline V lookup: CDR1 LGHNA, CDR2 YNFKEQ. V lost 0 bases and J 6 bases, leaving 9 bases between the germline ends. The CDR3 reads CASSQDTRSQPQHF. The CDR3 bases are TGTGCCAGCAGCCAAGATACCCGGTCTCAGCCCCAGCATTTT.

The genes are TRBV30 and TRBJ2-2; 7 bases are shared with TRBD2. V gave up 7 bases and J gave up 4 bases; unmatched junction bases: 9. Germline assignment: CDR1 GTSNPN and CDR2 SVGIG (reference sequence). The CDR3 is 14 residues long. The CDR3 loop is CASQAVAGTGELFF. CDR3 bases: TGTGCCTCCCAAGCGGTAGCGGGCACCGGGGAGCTGTTTTTT.

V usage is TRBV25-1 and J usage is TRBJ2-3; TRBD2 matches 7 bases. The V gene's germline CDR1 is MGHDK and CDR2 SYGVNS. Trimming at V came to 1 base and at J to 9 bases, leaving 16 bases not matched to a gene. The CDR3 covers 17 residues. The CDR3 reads CASSESIRASGESTQYF. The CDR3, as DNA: TGTGCCAGCAGTGAATCCATACGGGCCAGCGGGGAGTCGACGCAGTATTTT.

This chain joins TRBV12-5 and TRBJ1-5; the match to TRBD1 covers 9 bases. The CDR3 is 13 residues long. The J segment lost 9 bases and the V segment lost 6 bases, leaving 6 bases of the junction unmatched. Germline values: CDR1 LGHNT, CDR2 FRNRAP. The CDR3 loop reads CASGPDRGRPQHF. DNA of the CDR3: TGTGCTAGTGGCCCGGACAGGGGACGGCCCCAGCATTTT.

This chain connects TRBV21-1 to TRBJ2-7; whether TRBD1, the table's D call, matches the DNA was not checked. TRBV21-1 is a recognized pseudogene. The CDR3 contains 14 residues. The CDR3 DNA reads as TGTGCCAGCCCGACGGACAGGCAGGAGTACGAGCAGTACTTC. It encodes CASPTDRQEYEQYF.